This T cell receptor (beta chain) was retrieved from a study of metastatic and nonmetastatic thyroid tumors. Study overall: Repertoires from blood and tumor or nodule tissue of malignant and benign thyroid patients were compared. General study findings and limits: Malignant thyroid tumors reportedly exceeded benign nodules significantly in TCR beta diversity, with the difference appearing in blood and tumor.

No patient had received any treatment before thyroid surgery. In the authors' workflow: Using the CDR3 differences seen across clinicopathological groups, the authors built a distant-metastasis classifier for papillary thyroid cancer, which was meant to discriminate distant-metastatic patients. From the PCR reads, TCRdb re-called clones with MiXCR. For this entry, the V and J calls and clone size follow TCRdb and not the study's own pipeline. The profile shows 13,000 to 15,000 clones, 25% to 30% of them singletons. V lost 5 bases, J lost 4 bases, and 7 bases stayed unmatched. The CDR3 covers 14 residues. The germline V gene has CDR1 SGHNT and CDR2 YYREEE (reference sequence). This clone has at least ten counts. The antigen remains undetermined. Given a much more abundant clone one base away, this may be a read error.

The J gene is TRBJ2-3, the V gene TRBV5-4; the match to TRBD1 covers 7 bases. This sequence was found in a female donor with papillary thyroid cancer or a benign thyroid nodule (not recorded which). Some clones in this sample may be carry-over from other donors' samples. Specimen: blood. The CDR3 reads CASSSNRGADTQYF. CDR3 nucleotides: TGTGCCAGCAGTTCCAACAGGGGTGCAGATACGCAGTATTTT.